This entry lists 3 T cell receptor beta chains sequenced from one sample in a study of blood T cell repertoires in COVID-19. Generated by immunoSEQ multiplex PCR, the TCRdb table keeps only in-frame clones and is missing some. The sample contains 35,000 to 45,000 clones, more than 80% of which appear only once. The sequencing sample was made of peripheral blood. The source of these receptors is a man aged 55-75 years with acute or convalescent COVID-19.

This clone was seen only a few times. This chain's CDR3 is CASSLAPLDRMGPYEQYF. The DNA for the CDR3 is TGTGCCAGCAGTTTAGCTCCCCTCGACAGGATGGGACCCTACGAGCAGTACTTC. V is TRBV27 and J is TRBJ2-7; D possibly corresponds to TRBD1 (6 bases). Germline loops: CDR1 MNHEY, CDR2 SMNVEV (reference sequence). This CDR3 is 18 amino acids long. V dropped 2 bases and J dropped 2 bases, with 22 bases sitting between them.

This chain connects TRBV6-2 or TRBV6-3 to TRBJ1-5; D unclear. Germline V gene sequence: CDR1 MNHEY, CDR2 SVGEGT. Trimming took off 4 bases at V and 8 bases at J, with 21 bases between the two ends. The CDR3 totals 16 residues. As DNA, the CDR3 is TGTGCCAGCAGTTCTTCCCGGGTCGGGTATCAAGAGCCCCAGCATTTT. Translation gives CASSSSRVGYQEPQHF.

The chain links TRBV28 to TRBJ1-1; a weak D match, TRBD1 (6 bases). The CDR3 length is 14 residues. Germline V gene sequence: CDR1 MDHEN, CDR2 SYDVKM. V was pared by 7 bases and J by 5 bases, with 17 bases between. This CDR3 is CASIWGGARTEAFF. CDR3 sequence (DNA): TGTGCCAGCATCTGGGGGGGGGCGCGGACTGAAGCTTTCTTT.